Following are 31 T cell receptor beta chains from one sample sequenced in a study of T cells in Graves' hyperthyroidism and ophthalmopathy. Amplification targeted TCR beta CDR3 regions from RNA transcripts. RT-PCR in the first round (using the HTBI primer set) targeted the TCR CDR3. MiXCR, run by TCRdb on the multiplex PCR reads, gives a single entry per CDR3 protein. The table lists about 260,000 distinct CDR3 sequences, 25% of them singletons. Sequencing used blood. These receptors came from a man aged 35-49 years with Graves' hyperthyroidism that later progressed to Graves' ophthalmopathy.

This clonotype was found many times. V and J are TRBV20-1 and TRBJ1-1, with D hard to call. V was clipped by 3 bases and J by 1 base, with 12 bases between them. The V gene's germline CDR1 is DFQATT and CDR2 SNEGSKA (reference sequence). There are 14 residues in the CDR3. The CDR3 DNA follows: TGCAGTGCTAGTTTGCGACGGGGGAACACTGAAGCTTTCTTT. Encoded protein: CSASLRRGNTEAFF.

This clonotype was observed many times. The rearrangement uses TRBV27 and TRBJ1-5, with 7 nucleotides matching TRBD1. CDR1 and CDR2 from the germline V gene are MNHEY and SMNVEV (reference sequence). J lost 4 bases, V lost 5 bases, and 8 bases had no gene match. The CDR3 covers 15 residues. CDR3 sequence: CASSPSGQFNQPQHF. CDR3 nucleotide sequence: TGTGCCAGCAGTCCATCGGGACAGTTTAATCAGCCCCAGCATTTT.

In its sample, this clonotype was seen a few times. The genes are TRBV6-5 and TRBJ2-5; possibly TRBD1 for D (6 bases). The CDR3 covers 17 residues. Germline V CDR1 and CDR2: MNHEY, SVGAGI. V was shortened by 2 bases and J by 3 bases, with 19 bases between the two germline ends. This CDR3 is CASSYPFLRRTEETQYF. The CDR3 nucleotides read TGTGCCAGCAGTTACCCCTTCTTAAGACGGACAGAAGAGACCCAGTACTTC.

Comments on this clonotype: This may come from a read error, since a much larger clone is one base off. Lacking the conserved final phenylalanine or tryptophan, this CDR3 likely reflects a read error. The V gene is TRBV11-1, the J gene TRBJ1-1; D gene uncertain. Germline assignment: CDR1 SGHAT and CDR2 FQDESV (reference sequence). CDR3 length: 16 amino acids. Between the trimmed V and J ends, which lost 1 base and 1 base, there was a span of 13 bases. The CDR3 protein is CASSLGRRLANTEAFI. The CDR3 region has the DNA TGTGCCAGCAGCTTAGGACGGAGACTCGCGAACACTGAAGCTTTCATT.

This clonotype was recorded at least ten times. This chain joins TRBV15 and TRBJ2-7, with D unclear. Germline V gives CDR1 LNHNV, CDR2 YYDKDF (reference sequence). The CDR3 runs 15 residues. V was pared by 0 bases and J by 0 bases, with 9 bases between. This CDR3 is CATSRDQAFSYEQYF. As DNA, the CDR3 is TGTGCCACCAGCAGAGATCAAGCATTCTCCTACGAGCAGTACTTC.

This clonotype has just one count. The chain is built from TRBV28 and TRBJ1-1; 8 bases line up with TRBD1. J gave up 11 bases and V 4 bases, and 9 bases lay outside the gene matches. CDR1 MDHEN and CDR2 SYDVKM come from the germline V gene. The CDR3 loop spans 13 amino acids. CDR3 nucleotides: TGTGCCAGCAGTTCCGGGACAGGTAGCAGTGCTTTCTTT. Its protein product is CASSSGTGSSAFF.

The chain links TRBV3-1 to TRBJ1-1; D perhaps matches TRBD1 (6 bases). The germline gives CDR1 LGHDT, CDR2 YNNKEL (reference sequence). V lost 4 bases to trimming and J lost 0 bases, with 12 bases between them. The CDR3 consists of 15 residues. The CDR3 coding sequence is TGTGCCAGCAGCCGAGGGGGGGCCATGAACACTGAAGCTTTCTTT. Encoded protein: CASSRGGAMNTEAFF. Filled out from reference TRBV3-1 and TRBJ1-1, the complete variable domain reads DTAVSQTPKYLVTQMGNDKSIKCEQNLGHDTMYWYKQDSKKFLKIMFSYNNKELIINETVPNRFSPKSPDKAHLNLHINSLELGDSAVYFCASSRGGAMNTEAFFGQGTRLTVV.

This clonotype was seen ten or more times. This chain connects TRBV12-3 or TRBV12-4 to TRBJ1-5, with 8 nucleotides matching TRBD1. J gave up 1 base and V 4 bases, and 15 bases lay outside the gene matches. The CDR3 extends over 19 amino acids. CDR3 residues: CASSWETNVGQGSNQPQHF. Written as DNA, the CDR3 is TGTGCCAGCAGTTGGGAGACTAACGTAGGACAGGGAAGCAATCAGCCCCAGCATTTT.

This clonotype was seen repeatedly, ten times or more. This sequence joins TRBV6-5 and TRBJ2-7; 7 nucleotides agree with TRBD2. After removal of 7 bases from V and 6 bases from J, the junction contained 9 bases not matched to a gene. In germline, CDR1 is MNHEY, CDR2 SVGAGI. The CDR3 loop spans 13 amino acids. This CDR3 is CASIVGGSGEQYF. CDR3 DNA sequence: TGTGCCAGCATAGTAGGCGGGAGTGGCGAGCAGTACTTC.

This clonotype came up many times. The genes are TRBV3-1 and TRBJ2-7, with D unresolved. V was pared by 2 bases and J by 1 base, with 3 bases between. This CDR3 contains 12 residues. Germline CDR1 and CDR2: LGHDT and YNNKEL (reference sequence). CDR3 nucleotide sequence: TGTGCCAGCAGCCAATTATCCTACGAGCAGTACTTC. This translates into CASSQLSYEQYF.

This clonotype was seen many times. As DNA, the CDR3 is TGTGCCACCAGTGACGGAGGCAATCAGCCCCAGCATTTT. It codes for CATSDGGNQPQHF. The V call is TRBV24-1, the J call TRBJ1-5; D gene ambiguous. The germline V and J ends were trimmed by 4 bases and 2 bases, with 5 bases remaining between them. The CDR3 loop spans 13 amino acids. Germline V gene data show CDR1 as KGHDR and CDR2 as SFDVKD.

The gene calls are TRBV2 and TRBJ2-5, with unresolved D. The germline V and J ends were trimmed by 6 bases and 5 bases, with 13 bases remaining between them. Germline values: CDR1 SNHLY, CDR2 FYNNEI. This CDR3 has 13 residues. The DNA for the CDR3 is TGTGCCAGCAGCTCATCAACGAGGGAGACCCAGTACTTC. The encoded protein is CASSSSTRETQYF.

This chain connects TRBV29-1 to TRBJ2-5; TRBD2 aligns across 11 bases. In germline, CDR1 is SQVTM, CDR2 ANQGSEA. V shed 0 bases and J 4 bases; nucleotides not matched to a gene: 4. The CDR3 consists of 15 residues. CDR3 amino acids: CSVEELAGGGETQYF. DNA for the CDR3: TGCAGCGTTGAAGAGTTAGCGGGAGGGGGAGAGACCCAGTACTTC.

This clonotype was detected many times. The CDR3 nucleotides are TGTGCCAGCAGCTCCGGACTCCTGCCTGAGCAGTTCTTC. It encodes CASSSGLLPEQFF. This sequence joins TRBV11-3 and TRBJ2-1; possibly TRBD2 for D (5 bases). This CDR3 spans 13 amino acids. The germline gives CDR1 SGHNT, CDR2 YENEEA. Trimming pared 4 bases from V and 9 bases from J, leaving 13 bases between. Full variable domain (remainder filled in from reference TRBV11-3 and TRBJ2-1): EAGVVQSPRYKIIEKKQPVAFWCNPISGHNTLYWYLQNLGQGPELLIRYENEEAVDDSQLPKDRFSAERLKGVDSTLKIQPAELGDSAVYLCASSSGLLPEQFFGPGTRLTVL.

Many counts were recorded for this clonotype. This sequence joins TRBV29-1 and TRBJ2-6; D is ambiguous. V lost 1 base, J lost 0 bases, and 7 bases lay in between. Germline CDR1 SQVTM, CDR2 ANQGSEA. The CDR3 extends over 15 amino acids. This CDR3 is CSVEGGGSGANVLTF. For the CDR3, the DNA is TGCAGCGTTGAAGGTGGCGGCTCTGGGGCCAACGTCCTGACTTTC.

This clonotype has a count of ten or more. The genes are TRBV12-3 or TRBV12-4 and TRBJ2-7, with D perhaps matching TRBD1 (5 bases). V was trimmed by 3 bases and J by 7 bases, leaving 16 bases between them. CDR3 size: 14 residues. The CDR3 DNA follows: TGTGCCAGCAGTTTCGATACAGGTCCTTGGGAGCAGTACTTC. It translates to CASSFDTGPWEQYF.

There are many counts of this clonotype. The CDR3 does not end in the conserved phenylalanine or tryptophan, so this is likely a read error. This chain joins TRBV20-1 and TRBJ2-7; maybe TRBD2 (5 bases). V was cut by 2 bases and J by 1 base, with 12 bases left in between. The CDR3 has 14 amino acids. CDR1 is DFQATT, CDR2 SNEGSKA, per germline (reference sequence). This CDR3 reads CSARKAGGSYEQYL. As DNA, the CDR3 is TGCAGTGCTAGAAAGGCGGGTGGTTCCTACGAGCAGTACCTC.

This clonotype showed up just once. The rearrangement uses TRBV28 and TRBJ2-7; D is possibly TRBD1 (7 bases). Trimming took 1 base from V and 6 from J, leaving 19 bases between them. Per germline, CDR1 MDHEN and CDR2 SYDVKM. The CDR3 consists of 16 residues. The CDR3 nucleotides are TGTGCCAGCAGTTTATCCGGAGGGGGCAGTTTTCGCGAGCAGTACTTC. Its translation: CASSLSGGGSFREQYF.

In its sample, this clonotype was seen many times. The CDR3 loop reads CASSILVYEQYF. As DNA, the CDR3 is TGTGCCAGCAGCATCCTAGTGTACGAGCAGTACTTC. The chain combines TRBV6-5 with TRBJ2-7; D is undetermined. In germline, CDR1 is MNHEY, CDR2 SVGAGI. The CDR3 sequence is 12 residues long. The V end was cut by 6 bases, the J end by 4 bases, with 10 bases between.

CDR3 loop: CASYRDGYNQPQHF. The CDR3 nucleotides read TGTGCCTCTTACCGGGACGGCTACAATCAGCCCCAGCATTTT. V and J are TRBV30 and TRBJ1-5, with D possibly matching TRBD1 (5 bases). V lost 7 bases and J lost 3, with 16 bases in between. The CDR3 contains 14 residues. The V gene's germline CDR1 is GTSNPN and CDR2 SVGIG (reference sequence). Looking up the rest from reference TRBV30 and TRBJ1-5 gives the full variable domain: SQTIHQWPATLVQPVGSPLSLECTVEGTSNPNLYWYRQAAGRGLQLLFYSVGIGQISSEVPQNLSASRPQDRQFILSSKKLLLSDSGFYLCASYRDGYNQPQHFGDGTRLSIL.

At least ten counts were recorded for this clonotype. The chain is built from TRBV6-5 and TRBJ2-2, with D tentatively TRBD2 (5 bases). In germline, CDR1 is MNHEY, CDR2 SVGAGI. This CDR3 is built from 14 residues. The germline V and J ends were trimmed by 4 bases and 6 bases, with 12 bases remaining between them. This chain's CDR3 is CASSFRTGSGELFF. Written as DNA, the CDR3 is TGTGCCAGCAGTTTCCGGACTGGCTCCGGGGAGCTGTTTTTT.

This clonotype was observed many times. V gene TRBV9 combines with J gene TRBJ2-5; the match to TRBD2 covers 11 bases. The CDR3 contains 13 residues. CDR1 and CDR2 (germline): SGDLS, YYNGEE. After removal of 5 bases from V and 4 bases from J, the junction contained 1 base not matched to a gene. The DNA for the CDR3 is TGTGCCAGCAGTGGACTAGCGGGAGAGACCCAGTACTTC. Its protein product is CASSGLAGETQYF.

The chain joins TRBV6-4 to TRBJ1-1; tentatively, D is TRBD1 (5 bases). Trimming shortened V by 6 bases and J by 4 bases, and 12 bases separated the two germline ends. CDR3 length equals 13 residues. Germline CDR1 reads MRHNA; CDR2 reads SNTAGT. The CDR3 nucleotides are TGTGCCAGCAGGGGACGGAGGGGCACTGAAGCTTTCTTT. This translates into CASRGRRGTEAFF.

This clonotype was detected once. The J gene is TRBJ1-5, the V gene TRBV28; no clear D gene. Germline V gene sequence: CDR1 MDHEN, CDR2 SYDVKM. CDR3 length: 14 residues. V shed 5 bases and J shed 3 bases, with 11 bases lying between them. The CDR3 reads CASSLSGVNQPQHF. The CDR3 DNA reads TGTGCCAGCAGTCTAAGCGGAGTCAATCAGCCCCAGCATTTT. Using reference TRBV28 and TRBJ1-5 for the parts outside the CDR3, the full variable domain is DVKVTQSSRYLVKRTGEKVFLECVQDMDHENMFWYRQDPGLGLRLIYFSYDVKMKEKGDIPEGYSVSREKKERFSLILESASTNQTSMYLCASSLSGVNQPQHFGDGTRLSIL.

This rearrangement joins TRBV7-2 to TRBJ2-5; TRBD2 matches at 9 bases. From germline, CDR1 is SGHTA and CDR2 FQGNSA. This CDR3 contains 16 residues. V trimming: 1 base; J trimming: 2 bases; junction bases outside the gene matches: 5. Here the CDR3 DNA reads TGTGCCAGCAGCTTAGGAGCGGCGGGGGGGCAAGAGACCCAGTACTTC. It yields the protein CASSLGAAGGQETQYF.

At least ten counts were recorded for this clonotype. V gene TRBV2 combines with J gene TRBJ2-7, with 8 nucleotides matching TRBD1. The V segment lost 8 bases and the J segment 2 bases; nucleotides outside the gene matches: 8. This CDR3 comprises 14 residues. CDR1 is SNHLY and CDR2 is FYNNEI in the germline V gene. In nucleotides, the CDR3 is TGTGCCAGCGGCACCGGGACAGGACCCTACGAGCAGTACTTC. Its protein is CASGTGTGPYEQYF.

This clonotype occurred many times. The rearrangement joins TRBV12-3 or TRBV12-4 to TRBJ2-3; 10 nucleotides agree with TRBD2. The J segment lost 2 bases and the V segment lost 4 bases, leaving 6 bases of the junction unmatched. The CDR3 is made up of 16 amino acids. The CDR3 protein is CASSSPTSGYTDTQYF. Written as DNA, the CDR3 is TGTGCCAGCAGTTCCCCGACTAGCGGGTACACAGATACGCAGTATTTT.

There are many counts of this clonotype. V gene TRBV18 combines with J gene TRBJ2-5; TRBD2 matches at 13 bases. After removal of 3 bases from V and 5 bases from J, the junction contained 6 bases not matched to a gene. Germline V CDR1 and CDR2: KGHSH, LQKENI. The CDR3 has 16 residues. As DNA, the CDR3 is TGTGCCAGCTCACCCCCGGGACTAGCGGGAATGGAGACCCAGTACTTC. Translating it yields CASSPPGLAGMETQYF.

The chain uses TRBV6-2 or TRBV6-3 and TRBJ2-5; D is unclear. Germline CDR1 and CDR2: MNHEY and SVGEGT. This CDR3 is 15 amino acids long. Trimming removed 8 bases from V and 4 bases from J, with 20 bases in between. This CDR3 is CASDEFAAPRETQYF. Here the CDR3 DNA reads TGTGCCAGCGATGAGTTCGCGGCCCCCAGAGAGACCCAGTACTTC.

V usage is TRBV19 and J usage is TRBJ2-7, with 11 bases aligning to TRBD1. The CDR3 has 15 residues. V lost 5 bases and J lost 3; bases outside the gene matches: 6. Germline loops: CDR1 LNHDA, CDR2 SQIVND (reference sequence). CDR3 sequence reads: CASSSHGTGGYEQYF. The CDR3 nucleotides read TGTGCCAGTAGTTCCCACGGGACAGGGGGCTACGAGCAGTACTTC.

This clonotype was observed many times. The V gene is TRBV9, the J gene TRBJ1-2; D unresolved. Trimming removed 3 bases at V and 4 bases at J, with 13 bases between. Germline loops: CDR1 SGDLS, CDR2 YYNGEE. This CDR3 has 14 amino acids. This chain's CDR3 is CASSATSDFYGYTF. In nucleotides, the CDR3 is TGTGCCAGCAGCGCAACCTCAGATTTCTATGGCTACACCTTC. Combining the CDR3 with reference TRBV9 and TRBJ1-2 gives the whole variable domain DSGVTQTPKHLITATGQRVTLRCSPRSGDLSVYWYQQSLDQGLQFLIQYYNGEERAKGNILERFSAQQFPDLHSELNLSSLELGDSALYFCASSATSDFYGYTFGSGTRLTVV.